The 17 T cell receptor beta chains presented below share a single source sample, sequenced in a study of glioma-infiltrating T cells. The iRepertoire nested amplicon-rescue multiplex PCR amplified TCR alpha and beta CDR3s from RNA. TCRdb itself ran the multiplex PCR reads through MiXCR, one entry per CDR3 protein. The sample includes tens of thousands of distinct CDR3 sequences, 40% of them seen just once. The sample comprised glioma tissue, nonneoplastic brain tissue, or PBMCs (not recorded which). These receptors were taken from a human donor with low-grade glioma or glioblastoma, undergoing nonglioma brain surgery, or in good health (not recorded which).

This clonotype was counted many times. This chain uses TRBV9 with TRBJ2-1; perhaps TRBD2 as D (6 bases). The CDR3 has 16 amino acids. The V end lost 0 bases, the J end lost 1 base, and 11 bases lay between the germline ends. Germline loops: CDR1 SGDLS, CDR2 YYNGEE. This CDR3 reads CASSVARTISYNEQFF. CDR3 nucleotide sequence: TGTGCCAGCAGCGTAGCCAGGACTATTTCCTACAATGAGCAGTTCTTC. Supplemented by reference TRBV9 and TRBJ2-1, the full variable domain reads DSGVTQTPKHLITATGQRVTLRCSPRSGDLSVYWYQQSLDQGLQFLIQYYNGEERAKGNILERFSAQQFPDLHSELNLSSLELGDSALYFCASSVARTISYNEQFFGPGTRLTVL.

As to this clonotype: A clone one base away is much larger, so this may be a read error. The V gene is TRBV29-1, the J gene TRBJ2-7; a possible D gene is TRBD2 (6 bases). Deletions cut 7 bases from V and 3 bases from J, with 13 bases between. Germline loops: CDR1 SQVTM, CDR2 ANQGSEA. The CDR3 loop spans 12 amino acids. The CDR3 loop is CSARRGDYEQYF. CDR3 coding DNA: TGCAGCGCCAGGAGGGGTGACTACGAGCAGTACTTC.

The table lists this clonotype with many counts. The chain uses TRBV27 and TRBJ2-1, with 8 bases matching TRBD1. The CDR3 runs 16 residues. V shed 5 bases and J 5 bases; nucleotides not matched to a gene: 11. The V gene's germline CDR1 is MNHEY and CDR2 SMNVEV (reference sequence). This chain's CDR3 is CASSLRTGSDHNEQFF. In nucleotides, the CDR3 is TGTGCCAGCAGTCTTCGGACAGGGTCTGACCACAATGAGCAGTTCTTC.

This clonotype showed up many times. The chain carries TRBV20-1 and TRBJ2-1, with 16 bases fitting TRBD2. Germline trimming cut 3 bases from V and 0 bases from J; bases unmatched to any gene: 2. The germline CDR1 and CDR2 sequences are DFQATT and SNEGSKA (reference sequence). The CDR3 length is 17 residues. CDR3 sequence reads: CSARGTSGRASYNEQFF. The CDR3 DNA reads TGCAGTGCTAGGGGGACTAGCGGGAGGGCCTCCTACAATGAGCAGTTCTTC.

This clonotype has a count of ten or more. V usage is TRBV20-1 and J usage is TRBJ2-1; D remains unclear. Germline-derived CDR1 and CDR2 are DFQATT and SNEGSKA (reference sequence). V lost 5 bases and J 8 bases, leaving 13 bases between the germline ends. The length of the CDR3 is 12 residues. In DNA form, the CDR3 reads TGCAGTGCTTGGGAATTAGCCGATGAGCAGTTCTTC. The encoded protein is CSAWELADEQFF.

This sequence joins TRBV6-2 or TRBV6-3 and TRBJ2-7; 13 bases map to TRBD2. The V and J ends lost 6 bases and 5 bases, in that order; junction bases with no gene match: 13. Germline-derived CDR1 and CDR2 are MNHEY and SVGEGT. CDR3 size: 17 residues. CDR3 coding DNA: TGTGCCAGCAGCTCAGACTGGGGACTAGCGGGAAACAACGAGCAGTACTTC. It codes for CASSSDWGLAGNNEQYF.

In this sample, this clonotype turned up once. A much larger clonotype is one base distant, so this may be a read error. V is TRBV19 and J is TRBJ2-2; 9 positions match TRBD2. Trimming took 7 bases from V and 3 from J; bases not matched to a gene: 6. There are 15 residues in the CDR3. Germline V gene sequence: CDR1 LNHDA, CDR2 SQIVND (reference sequence). In DNA, the CDR3 is TGTGCCAGTAAGAGCAGCGGGAGGCACACCGGGGAGCTGTTTTTT. Translating gives CASKSSGRHTGELFF.

This clonotype came up many times. This sequence joins TRBV7-6 and TRBJ1-1, with 10 bases lining up with TRBD1. CDR3 length equals 17 residues. Per germline, CDR1 SGHVS and CDR2 FNYEAQ. J was trimmed by 6 bases and V by 1 base; bases with no gene match: 11. CDR3 DNA: TGTGCCAGCAGCTTAGTGTTGGGAGGACAGGGGGAAGCTGAAGCTTTCTTT. Translating gives CASSLVLGGQGEAEAFF.

The chain employs TRBV5-1 and TRBJ2-1, with D perhaps matching TRBD1 or TRBD2 (6 bases each). The germline V gene encodes CDR1 SGHRS and CDR2 YFSETQ. V shed 4 bases and J shed 1 base, with 12 bases lying between them. The CDR3 is 15 amino acids. CDR3 nucleotide sequence: TGCGCCAGCAGCCGGGGGCCCGAATCCTACAATGAGCAGTTCTTC. Translation: CASSRGPESYNEQFF.

Note on this clonotype: A much more abundant neighbour one base away suggests this may be a read error. The rearrangement uses TRBV18 and TRBJ2-3, with D perhaps assigned TRBD1 or TRBD2 (5 bases each). V was trimmed by 3 bases and J by 3 bases, leaving 19 bases between them. This CDR3 is built from 17 residues. Germline assignment: CDR1 KGHSH and CDR2 LQKENI. CDR3 residues: CASSPTWGSSRTDTQYF. CDR3 coding DNA: TGTGCCAGCTCACCGACCTGGGGGAGTTCTAGAACAGATACGCAGTATTTT.

This chain links TRBV7-9 with TRBJ1-6, with D possibly TRBD1 on 5 matching bases. This CDR3 has 17 residues. Germline loops: CDR1 SEHNR, CDR2 FQNEAQ (reference sequence). V dropped 5 bases and J dropped 8 bases, with 22 bases sitting between them. DNA of the CDR3: TGTGCCAGCAGCCCCGTCGCCTGGGACCGGCAGGATTCACCCCTCCACTTT. Translation gives CASSPVAWDRQDSPLHF. Supplemented by reference TRBV7-9 and TRBJ1-6, the full variable domain reads DTGVSQNPRHKITKRGQNVTFRCDPISEHNRLYWYRQTLGQGPEFLTYFQNEAQLEKSRLLSDRFSAERPKGSFSTLEIQRTEQGDSAMYLCASSPVAWDRQDSPLHFGNGTRLTVT.

This rearrangement joins TRBV29-1 to TRBJ2-2; 7 nucleotides line up with TRBD1. The germline V gene has CDR1 SQVTM and CDR2 ANQGSEA. The V gene end was trimmed by 4 bases and the J gene end by 3 bases; junction bases not matched to a gene: 5. The CDR3 covers 14 residues. CDR3 sequence reads: CSVGSRGYTGELFF. The CDR3 coding sequence is TGCAGCGTTGGGAGCAGGGGGTACACCGGGGAGCTGTTTTTT.

This clonotype appeared many times. The chain employs TRBV6-2 or TRBV6-3 and TRBJ2-7; 12 bases are shared with TRBD2. CDR3 size: 16 residues. The V gene's germline CDR1 is MNHEY and CDR2 SVGEGT. The V segment lost 0 bases and the J segment 7 bases; nucleotides outside the gene matches: 7. The CDR3 here is CASSYSGLAGSFEQYF. The CDR3 coding sequence is TGTGCCAGCAGTTACTCAGGACTAGCGGGATCTTTTGAGCAGTACTTC.

This clonotype has at least ten counts. The rearrangement links TRBV20-1 to TRBJ1-3; TRBD1 might be the D (5 bases). This CDR3 spans 14 amino acids. The V end was cut by 0 bases, the J end by 0 bases, with 6 bases between. Germline V lookup: CDR1 DFQATT, CDR2 SNEGSKA (reference sequence). For the CDR3, the DNA is TGCAGTGCTAGAGACAGGGACTCTGGAAACACCATATATTTT. Translating gives CSARDRDSGNTIYF.

V is TRBV20-1 and J is TRBJ1-3; D is unclear. Germline CDR1 DFQATT, CDR2 SNEGSKA (reference sequence). The CDR3 is 13 residues long. With 6 bases removed from V and 12 bases from J, the gap between germline ends came to 21 bases. CDR3 coding DNA: TGCAGTGCAGCCTGGGATTCTGGAGACATCATATATTTT. Amino acid sequence: CSAAWDSGDIIYF.

The chain is built from TRBV7-6 and TRBJ1-1, with 11 bases that match TRBD1. Per germline, CDR1 SGHVS and CDR2 FNYEAQ. This CDR3 has 14 amino acids. V was pared by 5 bases and J by 3 bases, with 2 bases of the junction left unmatched. CDR3 DNA sequence: TGTGCCAGCAGCCGGACAGGGGGCTACACTGAAGCTTTCTTT. Translating gives CASSRTGGYTEAFF.

A remark on this clonotype: No conserved phenylalanine or tryptophan is present at the end of the CDR3, so a read error is the likely explanation. The CDR3 sequence: CATSRPSGSHEQFL. CDR3 sequence (DNA): TGTGCCACCAGCAGACCTAGCGGGAGCCATGAGCAGTTCCTC. The rearrangement joins TRBV15 to TRBJ2-1, with 10 bases identical to TRBD2. The CDR3 is made up of 14 amino acids. In germline, CDR1 is LNHNV, CDR2 YYDKDF (reference sequence). The V segment lost 2 bases and the J segment 8 bases; nucleotides outside the gene matches: 3.